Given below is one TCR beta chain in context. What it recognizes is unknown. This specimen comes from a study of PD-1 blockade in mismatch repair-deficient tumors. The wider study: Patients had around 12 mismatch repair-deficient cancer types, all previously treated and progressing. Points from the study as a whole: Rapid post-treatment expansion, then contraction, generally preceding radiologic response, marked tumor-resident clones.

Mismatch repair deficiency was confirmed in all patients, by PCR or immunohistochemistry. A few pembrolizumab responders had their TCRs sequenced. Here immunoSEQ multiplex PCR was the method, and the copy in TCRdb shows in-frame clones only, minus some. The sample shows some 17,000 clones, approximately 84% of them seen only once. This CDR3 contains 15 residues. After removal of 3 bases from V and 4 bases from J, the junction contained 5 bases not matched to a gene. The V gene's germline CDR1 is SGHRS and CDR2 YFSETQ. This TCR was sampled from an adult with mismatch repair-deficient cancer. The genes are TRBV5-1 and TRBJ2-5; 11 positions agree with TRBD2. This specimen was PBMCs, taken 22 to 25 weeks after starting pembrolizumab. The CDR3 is CASSSALAGGETQYF. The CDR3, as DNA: TGCGCCAGCAGCTCCGCCCTAGCGGGGGGAGAGACCCAGTACTTC.